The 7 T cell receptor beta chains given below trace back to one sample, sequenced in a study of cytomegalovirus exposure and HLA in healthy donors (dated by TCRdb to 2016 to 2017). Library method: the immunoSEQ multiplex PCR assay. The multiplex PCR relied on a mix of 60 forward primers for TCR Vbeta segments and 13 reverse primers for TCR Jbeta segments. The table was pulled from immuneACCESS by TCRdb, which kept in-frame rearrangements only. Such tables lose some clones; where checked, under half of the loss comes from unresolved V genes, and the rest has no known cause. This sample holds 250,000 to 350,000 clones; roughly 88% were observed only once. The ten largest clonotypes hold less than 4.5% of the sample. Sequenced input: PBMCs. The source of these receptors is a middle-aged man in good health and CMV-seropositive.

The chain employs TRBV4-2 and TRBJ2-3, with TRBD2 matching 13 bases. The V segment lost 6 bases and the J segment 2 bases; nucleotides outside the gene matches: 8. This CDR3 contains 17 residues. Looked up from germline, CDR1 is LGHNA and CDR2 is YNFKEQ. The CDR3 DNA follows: TGTGCCAGCAGTGAACCGGGACTAGCGGGAAACACAGATACGCAGTATTTT. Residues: CASSEPGLAGNTDTQYF.

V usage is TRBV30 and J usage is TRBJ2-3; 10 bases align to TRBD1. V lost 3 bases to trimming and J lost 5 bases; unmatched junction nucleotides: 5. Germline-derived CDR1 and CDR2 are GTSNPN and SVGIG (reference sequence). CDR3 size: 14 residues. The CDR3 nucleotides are TGTGCCTGGAGCCCGGGACAGGGGAGAGATACGCAGTATTTT. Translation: CAWSPGQGRDTQYF.

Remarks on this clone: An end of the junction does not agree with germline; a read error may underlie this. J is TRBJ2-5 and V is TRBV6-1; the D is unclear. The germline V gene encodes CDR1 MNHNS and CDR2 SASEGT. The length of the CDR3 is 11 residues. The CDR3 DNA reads TGTGCCAGCAGAAGTCTAGAGGCCCAGTACTTC. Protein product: CASRSLEAQYF.

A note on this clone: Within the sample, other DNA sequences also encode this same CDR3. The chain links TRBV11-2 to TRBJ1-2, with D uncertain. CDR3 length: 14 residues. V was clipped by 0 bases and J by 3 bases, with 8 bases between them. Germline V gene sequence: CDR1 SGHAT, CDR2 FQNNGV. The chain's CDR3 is CASSLEPRDYGYTF. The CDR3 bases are TGTGCCAGCAGCTTAGAACCGCGGGACTATGGCTACACCTTC. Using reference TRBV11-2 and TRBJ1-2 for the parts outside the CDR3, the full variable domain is EAGVAQSPRYKIIEKRQSVAFWCNPISGHATLYWYQQILGQGPKLLIQFQNNGVVDDSQLPKDRFSAERLKGVDSTLKIQPAKLEDSAVYLCASSLEPRDYGYTFGSGTRLTVV.

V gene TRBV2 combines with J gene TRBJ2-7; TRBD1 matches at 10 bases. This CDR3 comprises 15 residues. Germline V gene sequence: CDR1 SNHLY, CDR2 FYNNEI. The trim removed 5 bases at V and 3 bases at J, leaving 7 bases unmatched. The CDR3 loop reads CASSQDRGEGYEQYF. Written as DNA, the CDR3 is TGTGCCAGCAGTCAGGACAGGGGGGAGGGCTACGAGCAGTACTTC.

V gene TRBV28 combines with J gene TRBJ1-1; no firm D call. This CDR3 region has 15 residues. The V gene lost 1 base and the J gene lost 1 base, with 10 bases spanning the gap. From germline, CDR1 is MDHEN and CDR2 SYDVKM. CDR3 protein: CASSLFVSWNTEAFF. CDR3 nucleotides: TGTGCCAGCAGTTTATTTGTCAGTTGGAACACTGAAGCTTTCTTT.

CDR3 amino acids: CASGPGGLKTQYF. In nucleotides, the CDR3 is TGTGCCAGCGGTCCTGGGGGGTTGAAGACCCAGTACTTC. V usage is TRBV28 and J usage is TRBJ2-5; weak D call: TRBD2 (6 bases). Germline assignment: CDR1 MDHEN and CDR2 SYDVKM. This CDR3 has 13 amino acids. V dropped 8 bases and J dropped 6 bases, with 16 bases sitting between them.